This TCR beta chain was retrieved from a study of T-cell memory formation after mild COVID-19. Study-level background: Largely, the TCR clusters proved donor specific.

The CDR3 contains 15 residues. Trimming removed 0 bases from V and 1 base from J; junction bases left unmatched: 1. Germline loops: CDR1 SGHRS, CDR2 YFSETQ. Via MiXCR, TCRdb re-called the 5' RACE reads, giving one row per CDR3 protein. In the table there are 300,000 or so distinct CDR3 sequences, about 15% of which are singletons. At least ten counts were recorded for this clonotype. Its antigen is as yet unknown. Study-wide results and caveats: Several responding clones turned up in pre-infection memory, indicating that cross-reactive memory may have taken part. Unconfirmed was the SARS-CoV-2 specificity of second-wave clones that peaked on day 37.

The sequenced material came from PBMCs or a T cell subset sorted from them (not recorded which). The chain joins TRBV5-1 to TRBJ2-1; 7 bases agree with TRBD2. This TCR came from a man aged 18-30 years who had mild COVID-19 (a few samples of this study predate the infection). Cell type and time point are not known. CDR3 amino acids: CASSLGLASYNEQFF. The CDR3 nucleotides read TGCGCCAGCAGCTTGGGACTAGCTTCCTACAATGAGCAGTTCTTC.